These 18 T cell receptor beta chains were all obtained from the same sample, sequenced in a study of cytomegalovirus exposure and HLA in healthy donors (dated by TCRdb to 2015 to 2018). Preparation of the library involved the immunoSEQ multiplex PCR assay. TCRdb carries this immuneACCESS record with in-frame sequences only. Its versions omit some clonotypes, under half of them owing to an unresolved V gene in the studies checked, with the rest unexplained. The sample table shows about 180,000 clones, and roughly 86% are seen once. Roughly 2.5% of the sample lies in the top ten. The sequenced sample consisted of PBMCs. These receptors all stem from a man in his late teens or twenties in good health and CMV-seropositive.

This chain connects TRBV2 to TRBJ2-7; 11 bases match TRBD1. V was clipped by 5 bases and J by 4 bases; unmatched bases: 7. The germline CDR1 and CDR2 sequences are SNHLY and FYNNEI. The CDR3 is made up of 15 amino acids. The CDR3 here is CASSTDRGRDYEQYF. CDR3 DNA: TGTGCCAGCAGTACGGACAGGGGGCGTGATTACGAGCAGTACTTC.

The gene calls are TRBV5-1 and TRBJ2-7; weak D call: TRBD2 (6 bases). Germline V gives CDR1 SGHRS, CDR2 YFSETQ. V lost 4 bases and J 4 bases, leaving 9 bases between the germline ends. This CDR3 has 12 residues. Here the CDR3 reads CASSGTEYEQYF. The CDR3, as DNA: TGCGCCAGCAGCGGGACTGAATACGAGCAGTACTTC.

V usage is TRBV27 and J usage is TRBJ2-5; no clear D gene. Trimming took off 3 bases at V and 2 bases at J, with 7 bases between the two ends. Per germline, CDR1 MNHEY and CDR2 SMNVEV (reference sequence). This CDR3 has 13 residues. The CDR3 here is CASSFLRQETQYF. The CDR3 bases are TGTGCCAGCAGTTTCCTCCGTCAAGAGACCCAGTACTTC.

This clone has just one count. The chain joins TRBV4-1 to TRBJ1-1; the D gene is possibly TRBD1 (5 bases). Looked up from germline, CDR1 is MGHRA and CDR2 is YSYEKL. V gave up 4 bases and J gave up 5 bases, with 20 bases separating them. The CDR3 spans 16 residues. The CDR3 DNA reads as TGCGCCAGCAGCCCGGTCGGGGGGAGACTGGGGACTGAAGCTTTCTTT. Encoded protein: CASSPVGGRLGTEAFF.

The chain has TRBV6-5 and TRBJ2-5; a possible D gene is TRBD1 (5 bases). V gave up 10 bases and J gave up 4 bases, with 16 bases separating them. Germline CDR1 reads MNHEY; CDR2 reads SVGAGI. The CDR3 covers 13 residues. This chain's CDR3 is CATQSRGIETQYF. The DNA of the CDR3 is TGTGCCACCCAAAGTAGGGGTATAGAGACCCAGTACTTC.

This chain connects TRBV9 to TRBJ2-1; 8 bases map to TRBD2. CDR1 and CDR2 from the germline V gene are SGDLS and YYNGEE. The CDR3 is 15 amino acids. The trim removed 0 bases at V and 6 bases at J, leaving 5 bases unmatched. CDR3 sequence (DNA): TGTGCCAGCAGCGTAGGTGGCGGGAGGTTCAATGAGCAGTTCTTC. Residues: CASSVGGGRFNEQFF.

This chain joins TRBV27 and TRBJ2-1; TRBD2 matches at 9 bases. The CDR3 runs 13 residues. Germline assignment: CDR1 MNHEY and CDR2 SMNVEV (reference sequence). With V trimmed by 3 bases and J by 9 bases, 3 bases remained unmatched. CDR3 loop: CASSLASGIEQFF. The DNA for the CDR3 is TGTGCCAGCAGTTTGGCTAGCGGGATTGAGCAGTTCTTC.

The J gene is TRBJ1-1, the V gene TRBV28; a weak D match, TRBD1 (5 bases). The length of the CDR3 is 14 residues. Trimming pared 0 bases from V and 2 bases from J, leaving 7 bases between. CDR1 is MDHEN, CDR2 SYDVKM, per germline. For the CDR3, the DNA is TGTGCCAGCAGTTTATGGCAGGGCAACACTGAAGCTTTCTTT. This sequence encodes CASSLWQGNTEAFF.

This clone was counted between two and nine times. This chain uses TRBV2 with TRBJ2-7, with 7 bases aligning to TRBD2. Germline V gives CDR1 SNHLY, CDR2 FYNNEI. This CDR3 is 13 amino acids long. V was pared by 11 bases and J by 0 bases, with 7 bases of the junction left unmatched. This CDR3 reads CAGGDVFSYEQYF. The CDR3 DNA reads TGTGCCGGGGGGGACGTTTTCTCCTACGAGCAGTACTTC.

V usage is TRBV7-3 and J usage is TRBJ2-5; 7 nucleotides match TRBD2. V was pared by 2 bases and J by 5 bases, with 11 bases of the junction left unmatched. The germline gives CDR1 SGHTA, CDR2 FQGTGA. CDR3 size: 16 residues. The CDR3 DNA reads TGTGCCAGCAGCTTATTTGGCAGCGGGAACTCTGAGACCCAGTACTTC. Translation: CASSLFGSGNSETQYF.

This sequence joins TRBV5-1 and TRBJ2-3; D unclear. This CDR3 spans 15 amino acids. Trimming cost V 5 bases and J 0 bases, with 13 bases left between them. Germline CDR1 and CDR2: SGHRS and YFSETQ. The CDR3 nucleotides are TGCGCCAGCAGTAGGAGCGACCCTAGCACAGATACGCAGTATTTT. Its translation is CASSRSDPSTDTQYF.

The chain couples TRBV5-4 to TRBJ1-5; the D gene is possibly TRBD1 (6 bases). Germline-derived CDR1 and CDR2 are SGHNT and YYREEE (reference sequence). Trimming took 10 bases from V and 4 from J, leaving 15 bases between them. This CDR3 comprises 13 residues. CDR3: CAWRTGYNQPQHF. CDR3 in DNA: TGTGCCTGGCGCACAGGGTATAATCAGCCCCAGCATTTT.

This chain links TRBV12-5 with TRBJ2-1, with a possible D match to TRBD2 (6 bases). V gave up 11 bases and J gave up 10 bases, with 15 bases separating them. CDR1 and CDR2 from the germline V gene are LGHNT and FRNRAP. This CDR3 is 11 amino acids long. The CDR3 is CARSTRGEQFF. The DNA of the CDR3 is TGTGCTCGTTCGACCCGGGGGGAGCAGTTCTTC.

The chain has TRBV5-6 and TRBJ2-1, with a possible D match to TRBD2 (6 bases). V lost 5 bases and J 0 bases, leaving 12 bases between the germline ends. Germline V gene lookup returns CDR1 SGHDT and CDR2 YYEEEE. There are 15 residues in the CDR3. CDR3: CASSRSGSSYNEQFF. The CDR3 coding sequence is TGTGCCAGCAGTCGATCCGGGAGCTCCTACAATGAGCAGTTCTTC.

The V gene is TRBV5-1, the J gene TRBJ2-2, with 8 bases matching TRBD1. The germline CDR1 and CDR2 sequences are SGHRS and YFSETQ. This CDR3 comprises 14 residues. V dropped 5 bases and J dropped 4; count of bases not matched to a gene: 4. This CDR3 reads CASSETGVTGELFF. CDR3 coding DNA: TGCGCCAGCAGTGAGACAGGGGTCACCGGGGAGCTGTTTTTT.

The chain links TRBV10-1 to TRBJ1-5, with TRBD1 as a possible D gene (5 bases). The CDR3 has 16 amino acids. Germline V gene sequence: CDR1 WNHNN, CDR2 SYGVQD (reference sequence). With 6 bases removed from V and 3 bases from J, the gap between germline ends came to 18 bases. The CDR3 is CASRFYQAGNNQPQHF. As DNA, the CDR3 is TGCGCCAGCAGGTTTTATCAGGCAGGGAACAATCAGCCCCAGCATTTT.

J is TRBJ1-6 and V is TRBV7-3; the D gene is possibly TRBD1 (6 bases). This CDR3 is 15 amino acids long. Per the germline V gene, CDR1 is SGHTA and CDR2 is FQGTGA. Trimming stripped 6 bases from V and 7 bases from J, with 16 bases between. In DNA, the CDR3 is TGTGCCAGCAGGGAGGGGGGGAGCACGAATTCACCCCTCCACTTT. Its translation is CASREGGSTNSPLHF. The full variable domain, completed using reference TRBV7-3 and TRBJ1-6, is GAGVSQTPSNKVTEKGKYVELRCDPISGHTALYWYRQSLGQGPEFLIYFQGTGAADDSGLPNDRFFAVRPEGSVSTLKIQRTERGDSAVYLCASREGGSTNSPLHFGNGTRLTVT.

V is TRBV16 and J is TRBJ2-3; 7 nucleotides match TRBD1. With 7 bases clipped from V and 2 bases from J, the junction kept 9 bases outside the gene matches. This CDR3 comprises 15 residues. Germline loops: CDR1 KGHSY, CDR2 FQNENV. CDR3 loop: CASTSPGQTTDTQYF. The CDR3 bases are TGTGCCAGCACTTCCCCGGGACAGACCACAGATACGCAGTATTTT.